The 21 T cell receptor beta chains listed next were all sequenced from one sample in a study of blood T cell repertoires in COVID-19. Method: immunoSEQ multiplex PCR; TCRdb's copy keeps in-frame clones and lacks some. The table includes 25,000 to 35,000 clones, 65% to 90% detected once. The sequenced sample was peripheral blood. These receptors were taken from an elderly man with active COVID-19.

The chain joins TRBV11-2 to TRBJ1-2; D is unclear. Trimming removed 5 bases from V and 8 bases from J, with 15 bases in between. The CDR3 is 13 residues long. The germline V gene has CDR1 SGHAT and CDR2 FQNNGV. CDR3 region: CASSQQTSGGYTF. CDR3 DNA: TGTGCCAGCAGCCAACAAACCTCCGGGGGCTACACCTTC.

The chain recombines TRBV2 with TRBJ2-7; D is uncertain. V was clipped by 5 bases and J by 6 bases, with 17 bases between them. There are 14 residues in the CDR3. Germline loops: CDR1 SNHLY, CDR2 FYNNEI. In nucleotides, the CDR3 is TGTGCCAGCAGTTTTTACGGATCTAGTCTCGAGCAGTACTTC. The encoded protein is CASSFYGSSLEQYF. The complete variable domain, with remaining parts taken from reference TRBV2 and TRBJ2-7, reads EPEVTQTPSHQVTQMGQEVILRCVPISNHLYFYWYRQILGQKVEFLVSFYNNEISEKSEIFDDQFSVERPDGSNFTLKIRSTKLEDSAMYFCASSFYGSSLEQYFGPGTRLTVT.

V and J are TRBV6-5 and TRBJ1-4; 9 bases are shared with TRBD1. CDR1 and CDR2 (germline): MNHEY, SVGAGI. The CDR3 has 15 amino acids. Losses at the gene ends were 6 bases for V and 3 bases for J; bases not matched to a gene: 5. The CDR3 DNA reads as TGTGCCAGCAGCATGGACAGGGGTCCTAATGAAAAACTGTTTTTT. It specifies CASSMDRGPNEKLFF.

This clone was recorded once. The gene calls are TRBV2 and TRBJ1-1; TRBD1 agrees at 10 bases. Germline CDR1 is SNHLY and CDR2 is FYNNEI. This CDR3 is 15 amino acids long. V lost 8 bases, J lost 0 bases, and 6 bases stayed unmatched. CDR3 protein: CASSGQGNMNTEAFF. DNA for the CDR3: TGTGCCAGCTCGGGACAGGGGAATATGAACACTGAAGCTTTCTTT.

The CDR3 region is CASTMAGKDYGYTF. In DNA form, the CDR3 reads TGTGCCAGCACCATGGCAGGGAAGGACTATGGCTACACCTTC. The chain carries TRBV6-6 and TRBJ1-2, with a possible D match to TRBD1 (5 bases). Germline V gives CDR1 MNHNY, CDR2 SVGAGI (reference sequence). V was trimmed by 7 bases and J by 3 bases, leaving 15 bases between them. The CDR3 totals 14 residues.

The rearrangement joins TRBV9 to TRBJ2-5, with a possible D match to TRBD1 (6 bases). CDR1 and CDR2 (germline): SGDLS, YYNGEE. CDR3 length: 15 amino acids. Trimming removed 1 base from V and 7 bases from J, with 17 bases in between. CDR3: CASSVRQVAGGTQYF. The CDR3 nucleotides are TGTGCCAGCAGCGTACGACAGGTGGCTGGAGGGACCCAGTACTTC.

The rearrangement uses TRBV6-5 and TRBJ2-7, with D tentatively TRBD1 (6 bases). The CDR3 extends over 14 amino acids. V was cut by 2 bases and J by 3 bases, with 11 bases left in between. Germline V gives CDR1 MNHEY, CDR2 SVGAGI. The CDR3 coding sequence is TGTGCCAGCAGTTACGCAGGGGCGTACTACGAGCAGTACTTC. Translated: CASSYAGAYYEQYF.

The rearrangement uses TRBV7-2 and TRBJ2-5; weak D call: TRBD2 (5 bases). With 3 bases removed from V and 5 bases from J, the gap between germline ends came to 7 bases. This CDR3 spans 12 amino acids. Germline V gives CDR1 SGHTA, CDR2 FQGNSA. The CDR3 DNA reads TGTGCCAGCAGCTTTGTAGCGGAGACCCAGTACTTC. This gives the protein CASSFVAETQYF.

The chain uses TRBV27 and TRBJ1-2; TRBD1 is a possible D gene (6 bases). The germline gives CDR1 MNHEY, CDR2 SMNVEV (reference sequence). V was trimmed by 8 bases and J by 5 bases, leaving 24 bases between them. CDR3 length equals 16 residues. The CDR3 loop reads CASRGSAGDVWYGYTF. The CDR3 DNA reads as TGTGCCAGCCGAGGAAGTGCAGGGGACGTCTGGTATGGCTACACCTTC.

The gene calls are TRBV5-4 and TRBJ2-5, with D perhaps TRBD1 (6 bases). There are 14 residues in the CDR3. Germline V gene data show CDR1 as SGHNT and CDR2 as YYREEE (reference sequence). The ends were cut back, 3 bases at V and 5 bases at J, with 14 bases in the middle. CDR3 in DNA: TGTGCCAGCAGCTCCCAGGGGTCTAGCGAGACCCAGTACTTC. Its translation is CASSSQGSSETQYF. The whole variable domain, remainder taken from reference TRBV5-4 and TRBJ2-5, is ETGVTQSPTHLIKTRGQQVTLRCSSQSGHNTVSWYQQALGQGPQFIFQYYREEENGRGNFPPRFSGLQFPNYSSELNVNALELDDSALYLCASSSQGSSETQYFGPGTRLLVL.

V gene TRBV4-1 combines with J gene TRBJ1-2; the match to TRBD1 covers 7 bases. The CDR3 has 13 amino acids. In germline, CDR1 is MGHRA, CDR2 YSYEKL. The V gene end was trimmed by 4 bases and the J gene end by 8 bases; junction bases not matched to a gene: 7. The CDR3 coding sequence is TGCGCCAGCAGCCTCATAGGGGGCGAAGGCTACACCTTC. Amino acids: CASSLIGGEGYTF.

The gene calls are TRBV28 and TRBJ2-6; D remains unclear. This CDR3 is 17 amino acids long. CDR1 is MDHEN and CDR2 is SYDVKM in the germline V gene. Trimming removed 3 bases at V and 0 bases at J, with 12 bases between. CDR3: CASSLSGPISGANVLTF. Here the CDR3 DNA reads TGTGCCAGCAGTTTGTCAGGCCCGATCTCTGGGGCCAACGTCCTGACTTTC.

The V and J genes are TRBV7-9 and TRBJ2-5, with D perhaps TRBD2 (5 bases). Germline-derived CDR1 and CDR2 are SEHNR and FQNEAQ (reference sequence). Trimming took off 4 bases at V and 1 base at J, with 13 bases between the two ends. This CDR3 has 15 residues. In DNA form, the CDR3 reads TGTGCCAGCAGCTCTAGAGGGCAGAGCCAAGAGACCCAGTACTTC. This sequence encodes CASSSRGQSQETQYF.

The chain combines TRBV10-3 with TRBJ1-2, with 10 bases lining up with TRBD1. This CDR3 is 13 amino acids long. Germline trimming cut 1 base from V and 8 bases from J; bases unmatched to any gene: 1. Germline assignment: CDR1 ENHRY and CDR2 SYGVKD. CDR3 residues: CAISELTGGGYTF. The CDR3 DNA reads as TGTGCCATCAGTGAGTTGACAGGGGGCGGCTACACCTTC.

J is TRBJ2-2 and V is TRBV6-2 or TRBV6-3, with TRBD1 matching 8 bases. V was clipped by 5 bases and J by 5 bases; unmatched bases: 16. This CDR3 is 18 amino acids long. From germline, CDR1 is MNHEY and CDR2 SVGEGT. The CDR3, as DNA: TGTGCCAGCAGTCACCCCGGGACAGGTTATTGGTGGACCGGGGAGCTGTTTTTT. Protein product: CASSHPGTGYWWTGELFF.

This chain uses TRBV28 with TRBJ1-2; 9 bases are a match to TRBD1. The V gene's germline CDR1 is MDHEN and CDR2 SYDVKM. The CDR3 is made up of 15 amino acids. With 2 bases clipped from V and 8 bases from J, the junction kept 9 bases outside the gene matches. DNA of the CDR3: TGTGCCAGCAGTTTAGGGGGACAGGGAAGGATCGGCTACACCTTC. This gives the protein CASSLGGQGRIGYTF.

The chain carries TRBV2 and TRBJ1-2, with TRBD1 identical over 9 bases. Germline assignment: CDR1 SNHLY and CDR2 FYNNEI. CDR3 length: 16 residues. The ends lost 3 bases at V and 7 bases at J; junction bases unmatched: 12. For the CDR3, the DNA is TGTGCCAGCAGTGAGTTCTCCCCGGGACAGGGTTTTGGCTACACCTTC. Translating gives CASSEFSPGQGFGYTF.

CDR3 nucleotide sequence: TGCGCCAGCAGCTTGGTTGTGGGGGAGGGCTACGAGCAGTACTTC. Amino acid sequence: CASSLVVGEGYEQYF. This chain joins TRBV5-1 and TRBJ2-7; 7 positions match TRBD2. The CDR3 contains 15 residues. The ends lost 0 bases at V and 3 bases at J; junction bases unmatched: 6. Germline CDR1 SGHRS, CDR2 YFSETQ.

This chain links TRBV27 with TRBJ2-1; 7 bases match TRBD2. Germline loops: CDR1 MNHEY, CDR2 SMNVEV (reference sequence). The ends lost 4 bases at V and 9 bases at J; junction bases unmatched: 18. The CDR3 consists of 17 residues. CDR3 sequence: CASSCDTLAPVGCEQFF. CDR3 bases: TGTGCCAGCAGTTGCGACACACTAGCGCCGGTGGGGTGTGAGCAGTTCTTC.

This sequence joins TRBV29-1 and TRBJ2-2; 9 positions agree with TRBD2. Germline V lookup: CDR1 SQVTM, CDR2 ANQGSEA. The CDR3 has 18 residues. With 1 base clipped from V and 6 bases from J, the junction kept 15 bases outside the gene matches. CDR3 coding DNA: TGCAGCGTTGAAGGGCCTGGTAGGCGCGGGGGGGCGTCCGGGGAGCTGTTTTTT. Protein product: CSVEGPGRRGGASGELFF.

The chain uses TRBV5-4 and TRBJ2-2, with a possible D match to TRBD1 (6 bases). The V gene lost 6 bases and the J gene lost 3 bases, with 15 bases spanning the gap. This CDR3 comprises 15 residues. Per germline, CDR1 SGHNT and CDR2 YYREEE (reference sequence). CDR3 coding DNA: TGTGCCAGCACCCCTCGAGGGGGTGACACCGGGGAGCTGTTTTTT. As protein: CASTPRGGDTGELFF.